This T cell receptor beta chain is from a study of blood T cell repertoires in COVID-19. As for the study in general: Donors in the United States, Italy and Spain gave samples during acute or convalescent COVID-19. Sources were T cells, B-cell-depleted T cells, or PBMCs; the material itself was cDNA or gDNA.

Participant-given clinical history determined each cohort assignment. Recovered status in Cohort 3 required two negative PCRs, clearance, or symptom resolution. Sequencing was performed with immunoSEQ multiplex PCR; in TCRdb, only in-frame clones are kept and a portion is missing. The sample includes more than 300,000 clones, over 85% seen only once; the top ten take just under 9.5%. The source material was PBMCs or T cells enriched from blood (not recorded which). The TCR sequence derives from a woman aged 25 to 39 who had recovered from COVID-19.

This CDR3 reads CASSRRFVEDQPQHF. The CDR3 nucleotides read TGTGCCAGCAGTCGTAGATTCGTTGAAGATCAGCCCCAGCATTTT. The chain employs TRBV27 and TRBJ1-5, with D hard to call. CDR1 is MNHEY, CDR2 SMNVEV, per germline (reference sequence). The CDR3 has 15 residues. Trimming removed 5 bases from V and 5 bases from J, with 16 bases in between.